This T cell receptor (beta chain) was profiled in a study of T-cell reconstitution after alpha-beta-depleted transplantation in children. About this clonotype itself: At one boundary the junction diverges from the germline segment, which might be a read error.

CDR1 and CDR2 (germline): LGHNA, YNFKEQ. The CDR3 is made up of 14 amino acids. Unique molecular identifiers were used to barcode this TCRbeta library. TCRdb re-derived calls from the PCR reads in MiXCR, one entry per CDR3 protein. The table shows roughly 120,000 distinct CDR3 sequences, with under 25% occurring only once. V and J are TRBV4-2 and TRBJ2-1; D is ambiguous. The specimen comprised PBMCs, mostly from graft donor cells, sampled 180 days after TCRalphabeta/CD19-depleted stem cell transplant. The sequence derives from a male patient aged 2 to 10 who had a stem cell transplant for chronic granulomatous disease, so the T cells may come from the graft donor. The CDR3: CAISLGLVCNEQFF. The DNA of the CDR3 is TGTGCCATCAGCCTCGGGCTAGTCTGCAATGAGCAGTTCTTC.